This T cell receptor (beta chain) was documented in a study of spatial heterogeneity in lung cancer. The time point here: sample taken at primary tumor resection. There were 70 to 80 donors, all of them untreated patients with early-stage non-small cell lung cancer. A unique molecular identifier was attached to every TCR cDNA molecule. TCRdb recomputed calls from the 5' RACE reads with MiXCR, one row per CDR3 protein. The table records approximately 40,000 distinct CDR3 sequences, 5% to 5.5% of them present only once. Overall study results and limits: TCRs found ubiquitously expanded in tumor appeared in blood more at resection than at follow-up.

This clonotype has more than one count but fewer than ten. Its antigen is currently unknown. The V and J ends lost 5 bases and 0 bases, in that order; junction bases with no gene match: 7. This CDR3 region has 18 residues. The germline CDR1 and CDR2 sequences are PRHDT and FYEKMQ (reference sequence). The origin of this receptor is a female donor with early-stage non-small cell lung cancer. The V and J genes are TRBV13 and TRBJ2-3; 14 nucleotides align to TRBD2. The material was PBMCs, obtained at surgery. This CDR3 is CASSPGLAGGLSTDTQYF. The CDR3 bases are TGTGCCAGCAGCCCCGGACTAGCGGGGGGCCTTAGCACAGATACGCAGTATTTT.